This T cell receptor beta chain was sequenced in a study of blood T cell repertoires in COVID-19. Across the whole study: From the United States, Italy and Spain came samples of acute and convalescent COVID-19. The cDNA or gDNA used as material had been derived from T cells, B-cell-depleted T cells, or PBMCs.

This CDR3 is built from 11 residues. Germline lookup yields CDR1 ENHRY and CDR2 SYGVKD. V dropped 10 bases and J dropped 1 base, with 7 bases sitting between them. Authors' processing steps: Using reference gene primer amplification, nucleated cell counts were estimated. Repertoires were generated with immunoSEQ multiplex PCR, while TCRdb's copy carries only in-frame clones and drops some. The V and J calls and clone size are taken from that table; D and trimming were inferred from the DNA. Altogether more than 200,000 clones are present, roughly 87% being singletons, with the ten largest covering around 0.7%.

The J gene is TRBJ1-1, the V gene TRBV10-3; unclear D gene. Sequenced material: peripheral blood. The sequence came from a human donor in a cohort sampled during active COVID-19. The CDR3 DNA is TGTGCCAGCGGTAAGAACACTGAAGCTTTCTTT. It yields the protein CASGKNTEAFF.